One sample yielded the 27 T cell receptor beta chains listed below, sequenced in a study of technical replicates of blood from a few donors. The protocol was immunoSEQ multiplex PCR, while the TCRdb copy is restricted to in-frame clones and leaves out a portion. Of 74,000 or so clones in the sample, 90% to 97% were seen once. Sequenced: T cells isolated from PBMCs. All receptors derive from a human donor in good health.

CDR3: CASRDRTTDTQYF. The CDR3 DNA sequence: TGTGCCAGTAGGGACAGAACCACAGATACGCAGTATTTT. The rearrangement links TRBV19 to TRBJ2-3; weak D call: TRBD1 (6 bases). V was trimmed by 6 bases and J by 2 bases, leaving 9 bases between them. In germline, CDR1 is LNHDA, CDR2 SQIVND (reference sequence). The CDR3 runs to 13 residues.

The rearrangement uses TRBV19 and TRBJ1-1; 8 positions match TRBD1. J gave up 4 bases and V 0 bases, and 4 bases lay outside the gene matches. The CDR3 sequence is 15 residues long. The germline gives CDR1 LNHDA, CDR2 SQIVND (reference sequence). The chain's CDR3 is CASSIEKTGATEAFF. The DNA for the CDR3 is TGTGCCAGTAGTATAGAAAAGACAGGGGCCACTGAAGCTTTCTTT.

The chain joins TRBV2 to TRBJ2-3; D possibly corresponds to TRBD2 (6 bases). CDR3 length: 17 amino acids. The V end lost 4 bases, the J end lost 1 base, and 18 bases lay between the germline ends. The germline gives CDR1 SNHLY, CDR2 FYNNEI. For the CDR3, the DNA is TGTGCCAGCAGTGTGGAGATGGGACTTGAGGGCACAGATACGCAGTATTTT. It yields the protein CASSVEMGLEGTDTQYF.

The J gene is TRBJ1-2, the V gene TRBV5-5; 8 bases are a match to TRBD1. Per the germline V gene, CDR1 is SGHKS and CDR2 is YYEKEE (reference sequence). The CDR3 runs to 13 residues. J lost 8 bases, V lost 3 bases, and 6 bases had no gene match. CDR3 DNA: TGTGCCAGCAGCTGGGAGGACAGGGCCGGCTACACCTTC. Its translation is CASSWEDRAGYTF.

The chain combines TRBV2 with TRBJ2-7, with D unclear. CDR1 SNHLY and CDR2 FYNNEI come from the germline V gene. V gave up 3 bases and J gave up 5 bases, with 14 bases separating them. The CDR3 extends over 14 amino acids. The CDR3 sequence: CASSEVVIKHEQYF. The CDR3 nucleotides are TGTGCCAGCAGTGAGGTAGTAATTAAACACGAGCAGTACTTC.

This clone has only one observation. V gene TRBV5-6 combines with J gene TRBJ2-5; D is ambiguous. The ends were cut back, 1 base at V and 5 bases at J, with 6 bases in the middle. From germline, CDR1 is SGHDT and CDR2 YYEEEE. CDR3 size: 12 residues. CDR3 nucleotides: TGTGCCAGCAGCTTGTGGGCCGAGACCCAGTACTTC. Translated: CASSLWAETQYF.

The genes are TRBV2 and TRBJ2-7, with TRBD2 matching over 7 bases. Germline CDR1 and CDR2: SNHLY and FYNNEI. The junction had 9 bases not matched to a gene; V was cut back by 8 bases and J by 5 bases. This CDR3 region has 13 residues. CDR3 amino acids: CASGKRGVHEQYF. The CDR3 nucleotides are TGTGCCAGCGGTAAGCGGGGTGTGCACGAGCAGTACTTC.

The chain carries TRBV19 and TRBJ2-1; 8 bases are shared with TRBD2. There are 15 residues in the CDR3. Germline V CDR1 and CDR2: LNHDA, SQIVND (reference sequence). Trimming removed 5 bases from V and 8 bases from J; junction bases left unmatched: 11. CDR3 amino acids: CASSARAGAPDEQFF. CDR3 coding DNA: TGTGCCAGTAGTGCCCGAGCGGGAGCACCCGATGAGCAGTTCTTC.

Here the CDR3 reads CASSPGRTAEQYF. The DNA of the CDR3 is TGCGCCAGCAGCCCAGGGCGGACGGCCGAGCAGTACTTC. The chain joins TRBV4-1 to TRBJ2-7; possible D gene TRBD1, 5 bases. Looked up from germline, CDR1 is MGHRA and CDR2 is YSYEKL. Between the trimmed V and J ends, which lost 4 bases and 6 bases, there was a span of 13 bases. The CDR3 totals 13 residues.

The rearrangement uses TRBV5-1 and TRBJ1-3, with D possibly matching TRBD1 (6 bases). CDR3 length: 15 residues. Germline loops: CDR1 SGHRS, CDR2 YFSETQ. V was pared by 2 bases and J by 7 bases, with 16 bases between. The DNA for the CDR3 is TGCGCCAGCAGCTTCGGGGGGGCTTTAAGGAACACCATATATTTT. It translates to CASSFGGALRNTIYF. The variable domain in full, with the rest retrieved from reference TRBV5-1 and TRBJ1-3, is KAGVTQTPRYLIKTRGQQVTLSCSPISGHRSVSWYQQTPGQGLQFLFEYFSETQRNKGNFPGRFSGRQFSNSRSEMNVSTLELGDSALYLCASSFGGALRNTIYFGEGSWLTVV.

This clone has a single count. The V gene is TRBV13, the J gene TRBJ1-2; D might be TRBD1 (5 bases). Germline assignment: CDR1 PRHDT and CDR2 FYEKMQ (reference sequence). The CDR3 is made up of 15 amino acids. Trimming removed 5 bases at V and 2 bases at J, with 15 bases between. The CDR3 sequence is CASSLIHGGNYGYTF. The CDR3 nucleotides read TGTGCCAGCAGCCTGATTCACGGGGGAAACTATGGCTACACCTTC.

The chain joins TRBV5-4 to TRBJ2-2, with D possibly TRBD1 on 6 matching bases. The germline V and J ends were trimmed by 0 bases and 3 bases, with 9 bases remaining between them. Germline V gene sequence: CDR1 SGHNT, CDR2 YYREEE (reference sequence). The CDR3 length is 15 residues. CDR3 nucleotide sequence: TGTGCCAGCAGCTTGGAGGGGGTGGACACCGGGGAGCTGTTTTTT. Protein product: CASSLEGVDTGELFF.

Only one count was recorded for this clone. The chain recombines TRBV25-1 with TRBJ2-7, with TRBD2 matching over 9 bases. With 6 bases clipped from V and 4 bases from J, the junction kept 7 bases outside the gene matches. The CDR3 spans 14 residues. In germline, CDR1 is MGHDK, CDR2 SYGVNS. The CDR3 loop reads CASSRSGGTYEQYF. The DNA for the CDR3 is TGTGCCAGCAGCAGGAGCGGGGGGACTTACGAGCAGTACTTC.

The V call is TRBV10-2, the J call TRBJ2-2; 7 bases are shared with TRBD2. The junction had 4 bases not matched to a gene; V was cut back by 6 bases and J by 6 bases. Germline lookup yields CDR1 WSHSY and CDR2 SAAADI. This CDR3 is 13 amino acids long. In DNA, the CDR3 is TGCGCCAGCAGCCACACTAGCGCCGGGGAGCTGTTTTTT. Translation: CASSHTSAGELFF.

The V and J genes are TRBV4-1 and TRBJ1-2, with 10 bases aligning to TRBD1. Germline loops: CDR1 MGHRA, CDR2 YSYEKL. This CDR3 is 14 amino acids long. V lost 4 bases to trimming and J lost 6 bases; unmatched junction nucleotides: 5. CDR3 amino acids: CASSLPGTGDGYTF. As DNA, the CDR3 is TGCGCCAGCAGCCTCCCCGGGACAGGGGATGGCTACACCTTC.

The chain is built from TRBV7-9 and TRBJ2-7, with D unresolved. Germline values: CDR1 SEHNR, CDR2 FQNEAQ (reference sequence). Trimming stripped 7 bases from V and 0 bases from J, with 10 bases between. This CDR3 has 13 amino acids. CDR3 in amino acids: CASNEANSYEQYF. The CDR3 nucleotides are TGTGCCAGCAATGAAGCGAACTCCTACGAGCAGTACTTC. The full variable domain, rest sourced from reference TRBV7-9 and TRBJ2-7, is DTGVSQNPRHKITKRGQNVTFRCDPISEHNRLYWYRQTLGQGPEFLTYFQNEAQLEKSRLLSDRFSAERPKGSFSTLEIQRTEQGDSAMYLCASNEANSYEQYFGPGTRLTVT.

This clone was seen once. This chain connects TRBV13 to TRBJ2-7; maybe TRBD1 (6 bases). The CDR3 consists of 13 residues. Germline CDR1 PRHDT, CDR2 FYEKMQ (reference sequence). Trimming left V 0 bases short and J 12 bases short, with 15 bases between. The CDR3 is CASSLGQGGEGYF. The DNA of the CDR3 is TGTGCCAGCAGCTTAGGCCAAGGGGGTGAGGGGTACTTC.

The chain carries TRBV14 and TRBJ1-2, with D uncertain. This CDR3 has 14 residues. V lost 4 bases and J lost 2, with 11 bases in between. Germline-derived CDR1 and CDR2 are SGHDN and FVKESK. The DNA of the CDR3 is TGTGCCAGCAGCCTCTACCCGGGGAACTATGGCTACACCTTC. Protein sequence: CASSLYPGNYGYTF.

The table lists this clone with a count of one. This rearrangement joins TRBV10-3 to TRBJ2-1; D uncertain. Germline V gene lookup returns CDR1 ENHRY and CDR2 SYGVKD. Trimming cost V 7 bases and J 6 bases, with 7 bases left between them. This CDR3 is built from 11 residues. CDR3 sequence (DNA): TGTGCCATCACATCCGGCAATGAGCAGTTCTTC. Translating gives CAITSGNEQFF.

J is TRBJ2-7 and V is TRBV19; TRBD1 agrees at 8 bases. CDR1 and CDR2 (germline): LNHDA, SQIVND (reference sequence). The CDR3 extends over 13 amino acids. V was clipped by 6 bases and J by 2 bases; unmatched bases: 3. The CDR3 region has the DNA TGTGCCAGTAGCCCGACAGGGGCCTACGAGCAGTACTTC. It specifies CASSPTGAYEQYF.

The gene calls are TRBV6-4 and TRBJ2-1, with 11 bases matching TRBD2. This CDR3 contains 16 residues. Trimming took 8 bases from V and 0 from J; bases not matched to a gene: 6. CDR1 MRHNA and CDR2 SNTAGT come from the germline V gene. CDR3 coding DNA: TGTGCCAGCGCTGGGACTAGCGGAACCTCCTACAATGAGCAGTTCTTC. Residues: CASAGTSGTSYNEQFF.

V is TRBV5-1 and J is TRBJ2-2, with 11 bases lining up with TRBD1. Germline V gene sequence: CDR1 SGHRS, CDR2 YFSETQ. With V trimmed by 2 bases and J by 6 bases, 6 bases remained unmatched. CDR3 length: 16 residues. CDR3 bases: TGCGCCAGCAGCTTCCCGGGACAGGGGGTTCCCGGGGAGCTGTTTTTT. It yields the protein CASSFPGQGVPGELFF.

Turning to this clone: One junction end disagrees with the germline gene, perhaps due to a read error. The rearrangement joins TRBV20-1 to TRBJ1-4; 7 positions match TRBD1. Germline CDR1 is DFQATT and CDR2 is SNEGSKA (reference sequence). The CDR3 spans 11 residues. CDR3 amino acids: CSVPRGGPILF. CDR3 nucleotides: TGCAGTGTCCCCCGAGGGGGCCCGATTCTTTTT.

The V call is TRBV9, the J call TRBJ1-2, with D possibly matching TRBD1 (5 bases). Per germline, CDR1 SGDLS and CDR2 YYNGEE. The CDR3 spans 16 residues. Between the trimmed V and J ends, which lost 5 bases and 2 bases, there was a span of 19 bases. CDR3 nucleotide sequence: TGTGCCAGCAGTATTATAGGGGCATCAAGAAACTATGGCTACACCTTC. Its protein product is CASSIIGASRNYGYTF.

The chain carries TRBV13 and TRBJ2-5; 15 bases agree with TRBD2. CDR1 is PRHDT, CDR2 FYEKMQ, per germline (reference sequence). The length of the CDR3 is 17 residues. J lost 7 bases, V lost 0 bases, and 6 bases had no gene match. CDR3 sequence reads: CASSLGRTSGGAATQYF. The DNA of the CDR3 is TGTGCCAGCAGCTTAGGCCGGACTAGCGGGGGGGCTGCGACCCAGTACTTC.

The sample holds one count of this clone. V is TRBV11-3 and J is TRBJ2-7; the match to TRBD1 covers 7 bases. V was pared by 6 bases and J by 3 bases, with 11 bases of the junction left unmatched. Germline V lookup: CDR1 SGHNT, CDR2 YENEEA. The CDR3 has 15 amino acids. The CDR3 DNA is TGTGCCAGCAGGAAGACAGGGTTAGGGGACTACGAGCAGTACTTC. Amino acids: CASRKTGLGDYEQYF.

This chain links TRBV6-5 with TRBJ2-7; 12 bases are a match to TRBD2. This CDR3 has 13 amino acids. Germline V gene sequence: CDR1 MNHEY, CDR2 SVGAGI. V shed 4 bases, J shed 9 bases, and the junction held 4 bases outside the gene matches. This CDR3 reads CASSSSGRAGQYF. The CDR3 DNA follows: TGTGCCAGCAGTTCTAGCGGGAGGGCCGGGCAGTACTTC.